Each of the 18 T cell receptor beta chains below was sequenced from the same sample in a study of blood T cell repertoires in COVID-19. Clones were read by immunoSEQ multiplex PCR, and TCRdb kept only the in-frame ones, dropping some. The sample records approximately 120,000 clones, approximately 80% being singletons. The sequenced material came from peripheral blood. Receptors were obtained from a woman aged 50 to 60 with acute or convalescent COVID-19.

The J gene is TRBJ1-2, the V gene TRBV4-1; 12 nucleotides line up with TRBD1. CDR3 length: 18 amino acids. Germline assignment: CDR1 MGHRA and CDR2 YSYEKL. With V trimmed by 2 bases and J by 0 bases, 7 bases remained unmatched. CDR3: CASSQRGTGGESNYGYTF. In nucleotides, the CDR3 is TGCGCCAGCAGCCAAAGGGGGACAGGGGGCGAATCTAACTATGGCTACACCTTC.

This clone has a single count. V gene TRBV19 combines with J gene TRBJ2-5; 9 bases align to TRBD2. Trimming took 7 bases from V and 5 from J; bases not matched to a gene: 8. This CDR3 has 14 residues. Germline lookup yields CDR1 LNHDA and CDR2 SQIVND (reference sequence). The CDR3 DNA is TGTGCCAGTACCACGACTAGCGGCGGGGAGACCCAGTACTTC. This codes for CASTTTSGGETQYF.

This clone was observed once. The rearrangement joins TRBV6-1 to TRBJ1-3, with 9 bases fitting TRBD1. Germline lookup yields CDR1 MNHNS and CDR2 SASEGT. The V segment lost 4 bases and the J segment 4 bases; nucleotides outside the gene matches: 8. This CDR3 is built from 16 residues. The CDR3 reads CASSVSTGGGGNTIYF. For the CDR3, the DNA is TGTGCCAGCAGTGTTTCAACAGGGGGCGGAGGAAACACCATATATTTT.

The CDR3 sequence is CASSRRAGALNEKLFF. The CDR3 DNA reads TGTGCCAGTAGTAGGCGGGCGGGGGCCCTGAATGAAAAACTGTTTTTT. This rearrangement joins TRBV19 to TRBJ1-4; TRBD1 might be the D (6 bases). V was trimmed by 4 bases and J by 5 bases, leaving 17 bases between them. Germline assignment: CDR1 LNHDA and CDR2 SQIVND (reference sequence). The length of the CDR3 is 16 residues.

This clone was counted a few times. V and J are TRBV27 and TRBJ1-2; D possibly corresponds to TRBD1 (6 bases). This CDR3 has 16 residues. Germline V gene data show CDR1 as MNHEY and CDR2 as SMNVEV (reference sequence). Trimming shortened V by 6 bases and J by 4 bases, and 21 bases separated the two germline ends. The CDR3 sequence is CASSAWAPGEIYGYTF. CDR3 nucleotide sequence: TGTGCCAGCAGCGCATGGGCTCCAGGGGAGATCTATGGCTACACCTTC.

CDR3 sequence (DNA): TGTGCCAGCAGCCAAGTTGGTAGTGGGGGGGATACGCAGTATTTT. It translates to CASSQVGSGGDTQYF. V usage is TRBV3-1 (or the pseudogene TRBV3-2) and J usage is TRBJ2-3; D may be TRBD2 (6 bases). The CDR3 has 15 amino acids. Germline assignment: CDR1 LGHDT and CDR2 YNNKEL (reference sequence). The V gene lost 1 base and the J gene lost 6 bases, with 14 bases spanning the gap.

The chain's CDR3 is CASSHLGQYQETQYF. In DNA, the CDR3 is TGTGCCAGCAGCCACCTAGGCCAGTACCAAGAGACCCAGTACTTC. The chain is built from TRBV3-1 (or the pseudogene TRBV3-2) and TRBJ2-5; D not certain. Trimming left V 3 bases short and J 0 bases short, with 11 bases between. Germline V gives CDR1 LGHDT, CDR2 YNNKEL (reference sequence). The CDR3 loop spans 15 amino acids.

The chain carries TRBV6-1 and TRBJ2-1; the D is unclear. The CDR3 is 17 residues long. Trimming took 0 bases from V and 4 from J, leaving 16 bases between them. Looked up from germline, CDR1 is MNHNS and CDR2 is SASEGT. The CDR3 sequence is CASSEALISSHYNEQFF. In DNA, the CDR3 is TGTGCCAGCAGTGAAGCCCTAATTAGTTCCCATTACAATGAGCAGTTCTTC.

The chain couples TRBV7-2 to TRBJ2-1, with 7 nucleotides matching TRBD2. V gave up 8 bases and J gave up 10 bases; unmatched junction bases: 8. The CDR3 has 12 residues. Per the germline V gene, CDR1 is SGHTA and CDR2 is FQGNSA. The CDR3 loop is CASGKREGEQFF. As DNA, the CDR3 is TGTGCCAGCGGTAAGCGGGAAGGGGAGCAGTTCTTC.

V is TRBV6-5 and J is TRBJ2-3; 10 bases match TRBD2. CDR1 MNHEY and CDR2 SVGAGI come from the germline V gene. V was clipped by 5 bases and J by 1 base; unmatched bases: 3. CDR3 length: 15 residues. CDR3 DNA: TGTGCCAGCAGTAGCGGGGGGGCCGGCACAGATACGCAGTATTTT. Translating it yields CASSSGGAGTDTQYF.

This chain uses TRBV7-9 with TRBJ1-4; tentative D call: TRBD1 (5 bases). Germline V CDR1 and CDR2: SEHNR, FQNEAQ (reference sequence). V lost 7 bases to trimming and J lost 0 bases, with 12 bases between them. The CDR3 loop spans 15 amino acids. Here the CDR3 reads CASTQGEATNEKLFF. The CDR3 DNA is TGTGCCAGCACCCAAGGGGAGGCAACTAATGAAAAACTGTTTTTT.

CDR3 sequence: CASRFTGTDNYGYTF. CDR3 coding DNA: TGTGCCAGCAGATTTACCGGGACAGATAACTATGGCTACACCTTC. The chain joins TRBV6-5 to TRBJ1-2, with TRBD1 matching 7 bases. Per the germline V gene, CDR1 is MNHEY and CDR2 is SVGAGI. This CDR3 region has 15 residues. The junction had 8 bases not matched to a gene; V was cut back by 6 bases and J by 1 base.

The chain recombines TRBV10-3 with TRBJ2-7; D is perhaps TRBD2 (6 bases). Looked up from germline, CDR1 is ENHRY and CDR2 is SYGVKD. The CDR3 extends over 16 amino acids. Between the trimmed V and J ends, which lost 6 bases and 0 bases, there was a span of 18 bases. CDR3 coding DNA: TGTGCCATCAGCGCCTCTAGCGCCAGTAGCTCCTACGAGCAGTACTTC. It translates to CAISASSASSSYEQYF.

The V call is TRBV6-5, the J call TRBJ1-4; D remains unclear. Germline CDR1 reads MNHEY; CDR2 reads SVGAGI. The CDR3 has 14 amino acids. Trimming pared 8 bases from V and 0 bases from J, leaving 10 bases between. The CDR3 sequence is CASARSATNEKLFF. As DNA, the CDR3 is TGTGCCAGCGCCCGGAGTGCAACTAATGAAAAACTGTTTTTT.

V usage is TRBV3-1 (or the pseudogene TRBV3-2) and J usage is TRBJ2-7, with TRBD2 as a possible D gene (5 bases). This CDR3 has 15 residues. The germline V and J ends were trimmed by 1 base and 1 base, with 11 bases remaining between them. Germline V lookup: CDR1 LGHDT, CDR2 YNNKEL (reference sequence). The CDR3 reads CASSQGPAESYEQYF. DNA of the CDR3: TGTGCCAGCAGCCAAGGACCAGCGGAGTCCTACGAGCAGTACTTC.

The V and J genes are TRBV9 and TRBJ1-1; tentative D call: TRBD1 (6 bases). Germline V gene sequence: CDR1 SGDLS, CDR2 YYNGEE. The CDR3 loop spans 15 amino acids. Trimming shortened V by 0 bases and J by 0 bases, and 9 bases separated the two germline ends. The CDR3 is CASSVGGRMNTEAFF. For the CDR3, the DNA is TGTGCCAGCAGCGTAGGGGGGCGGATGAACACTGAAGCTTTCTTT.

The V gene is TRBV5-4, the J gene TRBJ1-1; weak D call: TRBD1 (5 bases). Germline assignment: CDR1 SGHNT and CDR2 YYREEE (reference sequence). The CDR3 is made up of 15 amino acids. Between the trimmed V and J ends, which lost 4 bases and 1 base, there was a span of 14 bases. The chain's CDR3 is CASSEHGRGNTEAFF. CDR3 bases: TGTGCCAGCAGCGAGCATGGGAGGGGGAACACTGAAGCTTTCTTT.

This clone was seen only a few times. The rearrangement joins TRBV19 to TRBJ1-5; D gene uncertain. This CDR3 has 14 amino acids. V dropped 6 bases and J dropped 0 bases, with 9 bases sitting between them. Germline-derived CDR1 and CDR2 are LNHDA and SQIVND (reference sequence). CDR3 nucleotide sequence: TGTGCCAGTAGGCAGGTATCTAGCAATCAGCCCCAGCATTTT. Translated: CASRQVSSNQPQHF.